A selection of T cell receptor beta chains follows, all from one sample in a study of T-cell memory formation after mild COVID-19. One entry per CDR3 protein, called by TCRdb with MiXCR from the 5' RACE reads. The profile shows some 88,000 distinct CDR3 sequences, around 25% of them singletons. The sequencing sample was made of PBMCs or a T cell subset sorted from them (not recorded which). Receptors originate from a man between 18 and 29 years old who had mild COVID-19 (a few samples of this study predate the infection). Cell type and time point are not known. CDR3s include the opening cysteine and the closing phenylalanine or tryptophan. A D gene is named only where the DNA matches it firmly. Size is omitted from some rows. Given values are once, few, many or a class for expanded clones.

DNA,CDR3,V,length,J,size,D
TGCAGTGCTAGAGATGGACTAGCGGGGGACACCGGGGAGCTGTTTTTT,CSARDGLAGDTGELFF,TRBV20-1,16,TRBJ2-2,many,TRBD2
TGTGCCAGCAGCCGGGGACAGCTTAATGAAAAACTGTTTTTT,CASSRGQLNEKLFF,TRBV7-3,14,TRBJ1-4,few,TRBD1
TGTGCCAGCAGCAAGACAGGGGTAGGTGGGACCCAGTACTTC,CASSKTGVGGTQYF,TRBV9,14,TRBJ2-5,few,TRBD1
TGCGCCAGCAGCTTGGTCATGAACACTGAAGCTTTCTTT,CASSLVMNTEAFF,TRBV5-1,13,TRBJ1-1,-,-
TGCGCCAGCAGCCAAGCGAGACAGGCGGGAGATACGCAGTATTTT,CASSQARQAGDTQYF,TRBV4-1,15,TRBJ2-3,-,-
TGTGCCAGCAGGACACCGGGGAACACTGAAGCTTTCTTT,CASRTPGNTEAFF,TRBV6-2/TRBV6-3,13,TRBJ1-1,-,-
TGTGCCAGCAGTGATGGCCAAGGGGGAGCAGATACGCAGTATTTT,CASSDGQGGADTQYF,TRBV6-4,15,TRBJ2-3,few,-
TGTGCCAGCCACCCGGTCGATGACAATCAGCCCCAGCATTTT,CASHPVDDNQPQHF,TRBV6-2/TRBV6-3,14,TRBJ1-5,few,-
TGTGCCAGCAGCATCCCCGGGACAACCAATGAGCAGTTCTTC,CASSIPGTTNEQFF,TRBV7-3,14,TRBJ2-1,-,-
TGTGCCAGCAGCATGCCGGGACAGGGAGGCACAGATACGCAGTATTTT,CASSMPGQGGTDTQYF,TRBV5-4,16,TRBJ2-3,few,TRBD1
TGTGCCAGCAGCAAAGACTGGGCGGGGGGACTTCAAGAGACCCAGTACTTC,CASSKDWAGGLQETQYF,TRBV7-2,17,TRBJ2-5,few,TRBD2
TGTGCCAGCAGTTATACAAGGTCCTCAGATACGCAGTATTTT,CASSYTRSSDTQYF,TRBV12-3/TRBV12-4,14,TRBJ2-3,-,-
TGCGCCAGCAGCGGCACGACGGCCCAAGAGACCCAGTACTTC,CASSGTTAQETQYF,TRBV5-1,14,TRBJ2-5,-,-
TGTGCCAGCAGCTTAGAGCCAGGGGCTGTCACCGGGGAGCTGTTTTTT,CASSLEPGAVTGELFF,TRBV7-8,16,TRBJ2-2,-,-
TGCAGTGCCAAAGGGACCCCGGGCACTGAAGCTTTCTTT,CSAKGTPGTEAFF,TRBV20-1,13,TRBJ1-1,once,-
TGTGCCAGCATGAGAGATACGCAGTATTTT,CASMRDTQYF,TRBV7-9,10,TRBJ2-3,many,-
TGCGCCAGCAGCTCCGGGACTAGCTCCGCCGGGGAGCTGTTTTTT,CASSSGTSSAGELFF,TRBV5-1,15,TRBJ2-2,-,TRBD2
TGTGCTAGTGCCATGGGGTACAATGAGCAGTTCTTC,CASAMGYNEQFF,TRBV12-5,12,TRBJ2-1,-,-
TGCGCCAGCAGCTTAAGCGGGGCCACTGAAGCTTTCTTT,CASSLSGATEAFF,TRBV5-1,13,TRBJ1-1,-,-
TGTGCCAGCCGGATGATCCCGGGACAGAGCTCCTACGAGCAGTACTTC,CASRMIPGQSSYEQYF,TRBV6-2/TRBV6-3,16,TRBJ2-7,few,TRBD1
TGCGCCAGCAGCCAAGGGAGGGGCACAGATACGCAGTATTTT,CASSQGRGTDTQYF,TRBV4-1,14,TRBJ2-3,-,-
TGTGCCAGCAGCCCCGCAGGGGCGGTCTATGGCTACACCTTC,CASSPAGAVYGYTF,TRBV6-2/TRBV6-3,14,TRBJ1-2,-,-
TGCGCCAGCAGCTCCCCCGGGGGTCAGTCACACAATCAGCCCCAGCATTTT,CASSSPGGQSHNQPQHF,TRBV5-1,17,TRBJ1-5,few,-
TGTGCCAGCAGCCAAACTCTGGGACAGCTAACCTACGAGCAGTACTTC,CASSQTLGQLTYEQYF,TRBV3-1,16,TRBJ2-7,-,TRBD1
TGTGCCAGCAGCACCGGGACAGGGGAAGCCGGGGAGCTGTTTTTT,CASSTGTGEAGELFF,TRBV4-2,15,TRBJ2-2,few,TRBD1
TGTGCCAGCAGCTTGGCGGGCCGTAGCACAGATACGCAGTATTTT,CASSLAGRSTDTQYF,TRBV11-2,15,TRBJ2-3,-,-
TGTGCCAGCAGCCCCCGACTAGCGGGGGACAATGAGCAGTTCTTC,CASSPRLAGDNEQFF,TRBV11-3,15,TRBJ2-1,-,TRBD2
TGTGCCAGCAGCATCGGGACTGTGACTAGCACAGATACGCAGTATTTT,CASSIGTVTSTDTQYF,TRBV7-9,16,TRBJ2-3,few,-
TGCGCCAGCAGCCAACCCGGGACTAGCCGAGAGGAGACCCAGTACTTC,CASSQPGTSREETQYF,TRBV4-1,16,TRBJ2-5,-,TRBD2
TGTGCCAGCAGCTGGGGAACTAGCGGGGGGTCTGAGACCCAGTACTTC,CASSWGTSGGSETQYF,TRBV11-2,16,TRBJ2-5,-,TRBD2
TGCGCCAGCAGCTCGGGGGGGCGCGGAAAGACCCAGTACTTC,CASSSGGRGKTQYF,TRBV5-1,14,TRBJ2-5,few,TRBD2
TGCGCCAGCAGCCAAGATTGGGGCAGGGTTATTGTTTCTAGCACAGATACGCAGTATTTT,CASSQDWGRVIVSSTDTQYF,TRBV4-1,20,TRBJ2-3,few,-
TGTGCCAGCAGTGTGGAGGGGGCCACTGAAGCTTTCTTT,CASSVEGATEAFF,TRBV27,13,TRBJ1-1,few,TRBD1
TGTGCCAGCAGCTTTTTAGGGGGGGGCCAGGAGACCCAGTACTTC,CASSFLGGGQETQYF,TRBV7-3,15,TRBJ2-5,-,-
TGTGCCAGCAGCCAAGATAAAAACTATGGCTACACCTTC,CASSQDKNYGYTF,TRBV3-1,13,TRBJ1-2,-,-
TGTGCCAGGGGACAGCACAGATTAGGTACGCAGTATTTT,CARGQHRLGTQYF,TRBV12-3/TRBV12-4,13,TRBJ2-3,few,TRBD1
TGTGCCAGCAGTCGGGTTCTCCTGGGAAACACCATATATTTT,CASSRVLLGNTIYF,TRBV12-3/TRBV12-4,14,TRBJ1-3,-,-
TGTGCCAGCAGCTTAGGCGTAGGGGAAGGAAACACCATATATTTT,CASSLGVGEGNTIYF,TRBV7-6,15,TRBJ1-3,-,-
TGTGCCAGCAGCTCCTCCGGACAGAACTACGAGCAGTACTTC,CASSSSGQNYEQYF,TRBV7-9,14,TRBJ2-7,-,-
TGCAGTGCTAGTTTCCGGACTAGCGGGGGGGCAGATACGCAGTATTTT,CSASFRTSGGADTQYF,TRBV20-1,16,TRBJ2-3,few,TRBD2
TGCGCCAGCAGCTCATTTCGCGGGATCGGATACAATGAGCAGTTCTTC,CASSSFRGIGYNEQFF,TRBV5-1,16,TRBJ2-1,few,-